A single sample is the source of the 31 T cell receptor beta chains below, sequenced in a study of blood T cell repertoires in COVID-19. The assay was immunoSEQ multiplex PCR, and TCRdb's table has in-frame clones only and misses some. Of around 13,000 clones in the sample, roughly four fifths were seen once. Sequencing was carried out using peripheral blood. The source of these receptors is a man aged 40-49 years with active or convalescent COVID-19.

The V and J genes are TRBV6-1 and TRBJ1-6; no definite D call. The CDR3 consists of 13 residues. CDR1 and CDR2 from the germline V gene are MNHNS and SASEGT. V was clipped by 1 base and J by 9 bases, with 7 bases between them. CDR3 coding DNA: TGTGCCAGCAGTGAAGAGCTAAGTTCACCCCTCCACTTT. As protein: CASSEELSSPLHF.

This chain uses TRBV7-8 with TRBJ1-2; perhaps TRBD1 as D (5 bases). CDR3 size: 12 residues. Germline CDR1 reads SGHVS; CDR2 reads FQNEAQ. Trimming removed 8 bases from V and 8 bases from J, with 15 bases in between. The DNA of the CDR3 is TGTGCCAGCTCCGGGGGGATTTGGGGCTACACCTTC. Translation: CASSGGIWGYTF.

This sequence joins TRBV4-3 and TRBJ1-2; TRBD1 agrees at 7 bases. V lost 1 base, J lost 3 bases, and 5 bases stayed unmatched. The CDR3 extends over 15 amino acids. Germline V lookup: CDR1 LGHNA, CDR2 YSLEER. This CDR3 is CASSQGGQVDYGYTF. CDR3 coding DNA: TGCGCCAGCAGCCAAGGTGGACAGGTTGACTATGGCTACACCTTC.

Here the CDR3 DNA reads TGTGCCAGCAGTTCCGGCGAAGCTCGGGGAGAGACCCAGTACTTC. Amino acids: CASSSGEARGETQYF. The V call is TRBV6-2 or TRBV6-3, the J call TRBJ2-5; perhaps TRBD2 as D (5 bases). This CDR3 comprises 15 residues. The germline CDR1 and CDR2 sequences are MNHEY and SVGEGT. Trimming stripped 4 bases from V and 4 bases from J, with 16 bases between.

The chain combines TRBV5-6 with TRBJ2-1; a possible D gene is TRBD2 (5 bases). CDR3 length equals 15 residues. Trimming removed 5 bases from V and 9 bases from J, with 21 bases in between. CDR1 and CDR2 (germline): SGHDT, YYEEEE. CDR3 nucleotides: TGTGCCAGCAGTTTCCGACGGAGGAATCTGGGTGAGCAGTTCTTC. Its protein is CASSFRRRNLGEQFF.

This chain uses TRBV19 with TRBJ1-6; D remains ambiguous. The CDR3 consists of 16 residues. V shed 5 bases and J shed 0 bases, with 11 bases lying between them. From germline, CDR1 is LNHDA and CDR2 SQIVND (reference sequence). The CDR3 coding sequence is TGTGCCAGTAGTGACCGACAAGCCTCCTATAATTCACCCCTCCACTTT. Translating it yields CASSDRQASYNSPLHF.

The chain is built from TRBV18 and TRBJ1-1; D gene uncertain. Germline V gene sequence: CDR1 KGHSH, CDR2 LQKENI. The CDR3 length is 13 residues. Trimming left V 6 bases short and J 0 bases short, with 8 bases between. The CDR3 loop reads CASSEPLNTEAFF. The CDR3 coding sequence is TGTGCCAGCTCCGAGCCATTGAACACTGAAGCTTTCTTT.

J is TRBJ2-5 and V is TRBV3-1 (or the pseudogene TRBV3-2); 8 bases are a match to TRBD1. Per the germline V gene, CDR1 is LGHDT and CDR2 is YNNKEL (reference sequence). The CDR3 has 15 amino acids. Germline trimming cut 4 bases from V and 3 bases from J; bases unmatched to any gene: 7. DNA for the CDR3: TGTGCCAGCAGCCCGGCCGGACAGGGAGAAGAGACCCAGTACTTC. Its translation: CASSPAGQGEETQYF.

This rearrangement joins TRBV24-1 to TRBJ2-1; 7 nucleotides agree with TRBD1. Germline loops: CDR1 KGHDR, CDR2 SFDVKD. Trimming took 3 bases from V and 8 from J; bases not matched to a gene: 3. This CDR3 is built from 13 residues. CDR3 DNA sequence: TGTGCCACCAGTGATGACAGGGTCTATGAGCAGTTCTTC. It specifies CATSDDRVYEQFF.

This chain joins TRBV7-8 and TRBJ2-7; D is perhaps TRBD2 (7 bases). CDR3 size: 15 residues. V was clipped by 3 bases and J by 0 bases, with 12 bases between them. CDR1 is SGHVS and CDR2 is FQNEAQ in the germline V gene. The CDR3 here is CASSFWGGPSYEQYF. Here the CDR3 DNA reads TGTGCCAGCAGCTTTTGGGGGGGGCCCTCCTACGAGCAGTACTTC.

The chain links TRBV3-1 (or the pseudogene TRBV3-2) to TRBJ2-7; 8 positions agree with TRBD1. The V and J ends lost 7 bases and 2 bases, in that order; junction bases with no gene match: 1. The CDR3 length is 12 residues. Germline V gene lookup returns CDR1 LGHDT and CDR2 YNNKEL (reference sequence). CDR3 in DNA: TGTGCCAGCACGGACAGGGCCTACGAGCAGTACTTC. Its translation is CASTDRAYEQYF.

V and J are TRBV7-2 and TRBJ1-1; a weak D match, TRBD1 (5 bases). The CDR3 covers 14 residues. V was clipped by 7 bases and J by 1 base, with 13 bases between them. Germline V gene data show CDR1 as SGHTA and CDR2 as FQGNSA. The CDR3 is CASNPTQGNTEAFF. CDR3 DNA sequence: TGTGCCAGCAACCCGACCCAGGGGAACACTGAAGCTTTCTTT.

CDR3 sequence (DNA): TGTGCCAGCACCCCAGGCGGGATCCTCACTGAAAAACTGTTTTTT. Protein product: CASTPGGILTEKLFF. The chain has TRBV19 and TRBJ1-4; D unclear. This CDR3 region has 15 residues. Germline loops: CDR1 LNHDA, CDR2 SQIVND (reference sequence). Deletions cut 9 bases from V and 7 bases from J, with 21 bases between.

This clone is large. This chain uses TRBV6-2 or TRBV6-3 with TRBJ2-1, with 9 bases identical to TRBD1. The V gene end was trimmed by 2 bases and the J gene end by 9 bases; junction bases not matched to a gene: 2. This CDR3 has 13 residues. In germline, CDR1 is MNHEY, CDR2 SVGEGT. CDR3 coding DNA: TGTGCCAGCAGTTACGGGACAGGGCTTGAGCAGTTCTTC. As protein: CASSYGTGLEQFF.

J is TRBJ2-5 and V is TRBV9; D is possibly TRBD1 (6 bases). The CDR3 spans 17 residues. Germline-derived CDR1 and CDR2 are SGDLS and YYNGEE. The V gene lost 0 bases and the J gene lost 5 bases, with 20 bases spanning the gap. CDR3 loop: CASSVAGGQLGVETQYF. The DNA for the CDR3 is TGTGCCAGCAGCGTAGCAGGCGGACAGTTGGGAGTGGAGACCCAGTACTTC.

CDR3 in amino acids: CASSGDMNTEAFF. Written as DNA, the CDR3 is TGTGCCAGCTCTGGGGACATGAACACTGAAGCTTTCTTT. The chain employs TRBV18 and TRBJ1-1, with D possibly being TRBD1 (6 bases). The V gene lost 6 bases and the J gene lost 0 bases, with 8 bases spanning the gap. The germline V gene has CDR1 KGHSH and CDR2 LQKENI. The CDR3 has 13 amino acids.

This chain links TRBV21-1 with TRBJ2-7; TRBD2 was called by the table and not checked on the DNA. TRBV21-1 is noted as a pseudogene. The CDR3 loop spans 14 amino acids. The CDR3 DNA sequence: TGTGCCAGCAGCAAAGTGAGGGAAAGGTACGAGCAGTACTTC. Amino acids: CASSKVRERYEQYF.

The rearrangement links TRBV14 to TRBJ2-1; 7 nucleotides line up with TRBD1. Germline CDR1 is SGHDN and CDR2 is FVKESK. This CDR3 is built from 15 residues. J gave up 9 bases and V 3 bases, and 11 bases lay outside the gene matches. Here the CDR3 reads CASSQTGLGFSEQFF. In nucleotides, the CDR3 is TGTGCCAGCAGCCAGACAGGGCTGGGGTTTAGTGAGCAGTTCTTC. Full variable domain (remainder filled in from reference TRBV14 and TRBJ2-1): EAGVTQFPSHSVIEKGQTVTLRCDPISGHDNLYWYRRVMGKEIKFLLHFVKESKQDESGMPNNRFLAERTGGTYSTLKVQPAELEDSGVYFCASSQTGLGFSEQFFGPGTRLTVL.

This clone has more than one count but fewer than ten. V and J are TRBV3-1 (or the pseudogene TRBV3-2) and TRBJ2-3, with TRBD2 matching over 7 bases. Germline CDR1 LGHDT, CDR2 YNNKEL (reference sequence). V shed 1 base and J 2 bases; nucleotides not matched to a gene: 9. The length of the CDR3 is 17 residues. The CDR3 reads CASSQGEGSFSTDTQYF. DNA of the CDR3: TGTGCCAGCAGCCAAGGGGAGGGCTCCTTCTCCACAGATACGCAGTATTTT.

The chain carries TRBV7-2 and TRBJ2-3; 8 bases align to TRBD1. This CDR3 spans 14 amino acids. Germline V lookup: CDR1 SGHTA, CDR2 FQGNSA. The V gene end was trimmed by 6 bases and the J gene end by 4 bases; junction bases not matched to a gene: 6. CDR3 loop: CASSFGQGSDTQYF. As DNA, the CDR3 is TGTGCCAGCAGTTTCGGACAGGGATCAGATACGCAGTATTTT.

The rearrangement uses TRBV6-2 or TRBV6-3 and TRBJ1-2, with TRBD1 matching 7 bases. This CDR3 has 15 amino acids. Germline V CDR1 and CDR2: MNHEY, SVGEGT. Germline trimming cut 5 bases from V and 3 bases from J; bases unmatched to any gene: 9. The CDR3 bases are TGTGCCAGCAGTATCCGGAGGACAGGAGACTATGGCTACACCTTC. This encodes CASSIRRTGDYGYTF.

The chain carries TRBV7-6 and TRBJ2-1; TRBD1 agrees at 10 bases. In germline, CDR1 is SGHVS, CDR2 FNYEAQ. J was trimmed by 2 bases and V by 5 bases; bases with no gene match: 12. The CDR3 runs to 18 residues. DNA of the CDR3: TGTGCCAGCAGCATAAGACCGGGACAGGGGACCCCCTACAATGAGCAGTTCTTC. It specifies CASSIRPGQGTPYNEQFF.

The chain uses TRBV29-1 and TRBJ1-2, with TRBD1 matching over 9 bases. The CDR3 has 12 amino acids. Germline V gene sequence: CDR1 SQVTM, CDR2 ANQGSEA. Germline trimming cut 7 bases from V and 5 bases from J; bases unmatched to any gene: 5. CDR3 coding DNA: TGCAGCGAGGAAGGGACAGGGTATGGCTACACCTTC. Protein sequence: CSEEGTGYGYTF. Filled out from reference TRBV29-1 and TRBJ1-2, the complete variable domain reads SAVISQKPSRDICQRGTSLTIQCQVDSQVTMMFWYRQQPGQSLTLIATANQGSEATYESGFVIDKFPISRPNLTFSTLTVSNMSPEDSSIYLCSEEGTGYGYTFGSGTRLTVV.

This chain uses TRBV24-1 with TRBJ2-7; D unclear. The CDR3 covers 12 residues. Trimming pared 2 bases from V and 4 bases from J, leaving 5 bases between. Germline CDR1 KGHDR, CDR2 SFDVKD. CDR3 in DNA: TGTGCCACCAGTGATTCTAGGTACGAGCAGTACTTC. It specifies CATSDSRYEQYF.

The chain joins TRBV5-4 to TRBJ2-1; the D gene is possibly TRBD2 (6 bases). The CDR3 has 14 amino acids. V was shortened by 2 bases and J by 0 bases, with 6 bases between the two germline ends. CDR1 is SGHNT and CDR2 is YYREEE in the germline V gene (reference sequence). Written as DNA, the CDR3 is TGTGCCAGCAGCTTTAGCGGCTCCTACAATGAGCAGTTCTTC. This translates into CASSFSGSYNEQFF.

V and J are TRBV5-1 and TRBJ1-1; D is possibly TRBD1 (5 bases). There are 15 residues in the CDR3. Germline V gives CDR1 SGHRS, CDR2 YFSETQ. V dropped 1 base and J dropped 3 bases, with 13 bases sitting between them. Written as DNA, the CDR3 is TGCGCCAGCAGCTTGTATTCGGGCAGGGACACTGAAGCTTTCTTT. Encoded protein: CASSLYSGRDTEAFF.

This clone has more than one count but fewer than ten. The chain links TRBV27 to TRBJ2-7; possible D gene TRBD1, 7 bases. Germline V gene sequence: CDR1 MNHEY, CDR2 SMNVEV (reference sequence). The CDR3 is 15 residues long. The V end was cut by 2 bases, the J end by 0 bases, with 11 bases between. DNA of the CDR3: TGTGCCAGCAGTTTACAGGGGGGTGCCTCCTACGAGCAGTACTTC. Amino acid sequence: CASSLQGGASYEQYF.

V and J are TRBV18 and TRBJ2-7; TRBD1 matches 11 bases. J lost 4 bases, V lost 4 bases, and 3 bases had no gene match. The V gene's germline CDR1 is KGHSH and CDR2 LQKENI. The CDR3 is made up of 14 amino acids. CDR3 sequence: CASSQGQGVYEQYF. CDR3 nucleotides: TGTGCCAGCTCACAGGGACAGGGGGTGTACGAGCAGTACTTC.

This clone has a single count. This chain links TRBV10-3 with TRBJ2-1; D is undetermined. The germline V gene has CDR1 ENHRY and CDR2 SYGVKD. Trimming took 6 bases from V and 9 from J, leaving 12 bases between them. The CDR3 is 12 residues long. CDR3 sequence reads: CAISGSGGEQFF. The CDR3 DNA sequence: TGTGCCATCAGCGGGTCCGGTGGTGAGCAGTTCTTC.

V gene TRBV7-3 combines with J gene TRBJ2-5; a weak D match, TRBD2 (6 bases). Trimming removed 0 bases at V and 1 base at J, with 6 bases between. CDR3 length equals 14 residues. The germline V gene has CDR1 SGHTA and CDR2 FQGTGA. This CDR3 reads CASSLTSGQETQYF. The CDR3 DNA follows: TGTGCCAGCAGCTTAACTAGCGGCCAAGAGACCCAGTACTTC. The full variable domain, its missing parts supplied by reference TRBV7-3 and TRBJ2-5, is GAGVSQTPSNKVTEKGKYVELRCDPISGHTALYWYRQSLGQGPEFLIYFQGTGAADDSGLPNDRFFAVRPEGSVSTLKIQRTERGDSAVYLCASSLTSGQETQYFGPGTRLLVL.

This sequence joins TRBV5-5 and TRBJ2-7; D remains ambiguous. This CDR3 region has 14 residues. The germline gives CDR1 SGHKS, CDR2 YYEKEE (reference sequence). Between the trimmed V and J ends, which lost 0 bases and 1 base, there was a span of 8 bases. The CDR3 DNA is TGTGCCAGCAGCTTGGGGGCAGGATCCTACGAGCAGTACTTC. This sequence encodes CASSLGAGSYEQYF.